Each of the 20 T cell receptor beta chains below was sequenced from the same sample in a study of blood T cell repertoires in COVID-19. Repertoires were generated with immunoSEQ multiplex PCR, while TCRdb's copy carries only in-frame clones and drops some. Among approximately 130,000 clones listed, approximately 68% were seen once. The sequencing sample was made of peripheral blood. The receptors here all came from a woman in her 70s with acute or convalescent COVID-19.

V is TRBV7-2 and J is TRBJ2-1; D may be TRBD1 (5 bases). CDR1 is SGHTA and CDR2 is FQGNSA in the germline V gene. V was shortened by 1 base and J by 7 bases, with 14 bases between the two germline ends. This CDR3 region has 15 residues. The CDR3 spells CASSLGLTPGNEQFF. CDR3 DNA sequence: TGTGCCAGCAGCTTAGGTCTAACCCCAGGGAATGAGCAGTTCTTC.

The chain uses TRBV9 and TRBJ2-7; D is possibly TRBD2 (6 bases). V lost 0 bases and J lost 4, with 14 bases in between. The germline gives CDR1 SGDLS, CDR2 YYNGEE. The CDR3 sequence is 15 residues long. The CDR3 DNA reads as TGTGCCAGCAGCGTAGCCGGGGGACGAAGGTACGAGCAGTACTTC. Encoded protein: CASSVAGGRRYEQYF.

The rearrangement links TRBV18 to TRBJ1-1; no firm D call. Germline CDR1 KGHSH, CDR2 LQKENI. V lost 3 bases, J lost 5 bases, and 13 bases lay in between. The CDR3 contains 14 residues. The CDR3 reads CASSPQSVRTEAFF. In nucleotides, the CDR3 is TGTGCCAGCTCACCTCAAAGCGTACGGACTGAAGCTTTCTTT.

The V gene is TRBV27, the J gene TRBJ1-2; D may be TRBD1 (6 bases). Germline V CDR1 and CDR2: MNHEY, SMNVEV (reference sequence). The ends were cut back, 6 bases at V and 8 bases at J, with 16 bases in the middle. The CDR3 totals 13 residues. CDR3 protein: CASRTQGLGGYTF. In DNA, the CDR3 is TGTGCCAGCAGAACTCAGGGGTTGGGGGGCTACACCTTC.

The chain carries TRBV2 and TRBJ1-1; the D is unclear. Germline V lookup: CDR1 SNHLY, CDR2 FYNNEI. Between the trimmed V and J ends, which lost 3 bases and 6 bases, there was a span of 11 bases. The CDR3 is 13 residues long. The CDR3 region has the DNA TGTGCCAGCAGTGATAGGGAGGGCTCTGAAGCTTTCTTT. Translating gives CASSDREGSEAFF. The full variable domain, in which reference TRBV2 and TRBJ1-1 provide the parts outside the CDR3, is EPEVTQTPSHQVTQMGQEVILRCVPISNHLYFYWYRQILGQKVEFLVSFYNNEISEKSEIFDDQFSVERPDGSNFTLKIRSTKLEDSAMYFCASSDREGSEAFFGQGTRLTVV.

This chain joins TRBV29-1 and TRBJ2-7; 9 nucleotides line up with TRBD1. Germline V CDR1 and CDR2: SQVTM, ANQGSEA. CDR3 length equals 12 residues. The junction had 2 bases not matched to a gene; V was cut back by 7 bases and J by 1 base. CDR3 DNA: TGCAGCGCCGGGACAGGGTCCTACGAGCAGTACTTC. Residues: CSAGTGSYEQYF.

The table lists this clone with a few counts. The genes are TRBV5-1 and TRBJ2-7; 8 bases align to TRBD2. Germline loops: CDR1 SGHRS, CDR2 YFSETQ. With V trimmed by 5 bases and J by 5 bases, 9 bases remained unmatched. CDR3 length equals 14 residues. The CDR3 protein is CASRPTLAGHEQYF. In DNA form, the CDR3 reads TGCGCCAGCAGACCCACATTAGCGGGACACGAGCAGTACTTC.

The chain links TRBV29-1 to TRBJ2-1, with TRBD2 matching over 7 bases. Germline V gene lookup returns CDR1 SQVTM and CDR2 ANQGSEA. V shed 0 bases and J 0 bases; nucleotides not matched to a gene: 17. This CDR3 contains 20 residues. CDR3 bases: TGCAGCGTTGAAGATATATCAGAGGGAGGGCCGTCTAGCTCCTACAATGAGCAGTTCTTC. Its translation: CSVEDISEGGPSSSYNEQFF.

The V call is TRBV24-1, the J call TRBJ2-2; 11 bases are shared with TRBD1. J lost 3 bases, V lost 9 bases, and 5 bases had no gene match. This CDR3 is 15 amino acids long. The germline V gene encodes CDR1 KGHDR and CDR2 SFDVKD. CDR3 in amino acids: CATRGQGADTGELFF. DNA of the CDR3: TGTGCCACCCGAGGACAGGGGGCAGACACCGGGGAGCTGTTTTTT.

The chain is built from TRBV4-3 and TRBJ2-1; 12 bases fit TRBD2. Germline CDR1 and CDR2: LGHNA and YSLEER. Trimming took 2 bases from V and 5 from J; bases not matched to a gene: 7. CDR3 length: 17 amino acids. The CDR3 DNA follows: TGCGCCAGCAGCCAAATGGCGACTAGCGGGGGCCACAATGAGCAGTTCTTC. It specifies CASSQMATSGGHNEQFF.

V usage is TRBV27 and J usage is TRBJ1-1; D possibly corresponds to TRBD1 (5 bases). The germline CDR1 and CDR2 sequences are MNHEY and SMNVEV (reference sequence). CDR3 size: 14 residues. Trimming cost V 6 bases and J 1 base, with 12 bases left between them. DNA for the CDR3: TGTGCCAGCAGCGCCTGGGGGGAGAACACTGAAGCTTTCTTT. It encodes CASSAWGENTEAFF.

The genes are TRBV2 and TRBJ1-5, with TRBD1 as a possible D gene (6 bases). CDR1 and CDR2 from the germline V gene are SNHLY and FYNNEI. This CDR3 contains 13 residues. The V and J ends lost 8 bases and 5 bases respectively, with 13 bases between them. CDR3 coding DNA: TGTGCCAGCGTGGGGGCAGTTGATCAGCCCCAGCATTTT. Translating gives CASVGAVDQPQHF.

The rearrangement links TRBV23-1 to TRBJ2-4, with TRBD2 identical over 7 bases. TRBV23-1 is labeled an ORF, and its function is uncertain. CDR3 length equals 17 residues. V shed 0 bases, J shed 0 bases, and the junction held 5 bases outside the gene matches. The DNA of the CDR3 is TGCGCCAGCAGTCAATCGGGAGGGTCTCTAGCCAAAAACATTCAGTACTTC. It codes for CASSQSGGSLAKNIQYF.

The chain joins TRBV5-1 to TRBJ2-5, with 7 bases aligning to TRBD2. This CDR3 spans 14 amino acids. Germline-derived CDR1 and CDR2 are SGHRS and YFSETQ. Trimming at V came to 0 bases and at J to 4 bases, leaving 3 bases not matched to a gene. This CDR3 is CASSLGLAAETQYF. Here the CDR3 DNA reads TGCGCCAGCAGCTTGGGTCTAGCGGCAGAGACCCAGTACTTC. The full variable domain, its missing parts supplied by reference TRBV5-1 and TRBJ2-5, is KAGVTQTPRYLIKTRGQQVTLSCSPISGHRSVSWYQQTPGQGLQFLFEYFSETQRNKGNFPGRFSGRQFSNSRSEMNVSTLELGDSALYLCASSLGLAAETQYFGPGTRLLVL.

The chain employs TRBV5-4 and TRBJ2-1, with unresolved D. CDR1 and CDR2 from the germline V gene are SGHNT and YYREEE (reference sequence). V gave up 3 bases and J gave up 10 bases, with 11 bases separating them. This CDR3 comprises 12 residues. CDR3 amino acids: CASSSWQREQFF. The CDR3 DNA reads as TGTGCCAGCAGCTCATGGCAGAGGGAGCAGTTCTTC. The full variable domain, in which reference TRBV5-4 and TRBJ2-1 provide the parts outside the CDR3, is ETGVTQSPTHLIKTRGQQVTLRCSSQSGHNTVSWYQQALGQGPQFIFQYYREEENGRGNFPPRFSGLQFPNYSSELNVNALELDDSALYLCASSSWQREQFFGPGTRLTVL.

The chain has TRBV15 and TRBJ2-5; 8 positions match TRBD1. CDR3 size: 14 residues. Trimming cost V 9 bases and J 9 bases; bases outside gene matches: 15. Germline loops: CDR1 LNHNV, CDR2 YYDKDF (reference sequence). CDR3 residues: CATSRQGRTEAQYF. DNA for the CDR3: TGTGCCACTTCTAGACAGGGGCGTACTGAGGCCCAGTACTTC.

The rearrangement joins TRBV10-3 to TRBJ2-1, with 9 bases lining up with TRBD1. The CDR3 sequence is 14 residues long. Germline CDR1 ENHRY, CDR2 SYGVKD. After removal of 6 bases from V and 6 bases from J, the junction contained 6 bases not matched to a gene. Written as DNA, the CDR3 is TGTGCCATCAGCAAAACGGGACAGGGCAATGAGCAGTTCTTC. It is translated as CAISKTGQGNEQFF.

The CDR3 spells CASSIGQGKYGYTF. The CDR3 coding sequence is TGTGCCAGCAGCATCGGACAGGGAAAATATGGCTACACCTTC. The rearrangement joins TRBV5-5 to TRBJ1-2; TRBD1 aligns across 8 bases. Germline V gene lookup returns CDR1 SGHKS and CDR2 YYEKEE (reference sequence). This CDR3 is 14 amino acids long. V was pared by 4 bases and J by 5 bases, with 7 bases of the junction left unmatched.

V and J are TRBV28 and TRBJ1-1, with 9 bases identical to TRBD1. The CDR3 loop spans 15 amino acids. CDR1 and CDR2 from the germline V gene are MDHEN and SYDVKM. V lost 6 bases to trimming and J lost 1 base; unmatched junction nucleotides: 6. This chain's CDR3 is CASSWDREANTEAFF. CDR3 sequence (DNA): TGTGCCAGCAGCTGGGACAGGGAAGCGAACACTGAAGCTTTCTTT.

In the case of this clone: Distinct nucleotide sequences in the sample also encode this CDR3. This rearrangement joins TRBV7-2 to TRBJ2-5; 8 bases align to TRBD1. Germline V lookup: CDR1 SGHTA, CDR2 FQGNSA. The CDR3 runs 12 residues. J was trimmed by 5 bases and V by 5 bases; bases with no gene match: 1. The CDR3 sequence: CASSTGGETQYF. CDR3 sequence (DNA): TGTGCCAGCAGCACAGGGGGGGAGACCCAGTACTTC.